A selection of T cell receptor beta chains follows, all from one sample in a study of T cell responses to AZD1222 COVID-19 vaccine. Clones were read by immunoSEQ multiplex PCR, and TCRdb kept only the in-frame ones, dropping some. This table holds 65,000 or so clones, 84% found once. This material consisted of peripheral blood, taken on day 0 of AZD1222 vaccination. All receptors come from an adult in good health. Both conserved end residues are part of each CDR3. A D gene is named only where the DNA matches it firmly. The size entry is marked missing in some rows and otherwise reads once, few, many or a size class.

cdr3_aa	cdr3_nt	cdr3_length	v_call	clone_size	d_call	j_call
CASSLGGYEQYF	TGCGCCAGCAGCTTGGGAGGGTACGAGCAGTACTTC	12	TRBV5-1	few	-	TRBJ2-7
CASSLDSRERETQYF	TGCGCCAGCAGCTTGGATTCCAGAGAACGAGAGACCCAGTACTTC	15	TRBV5-1	-	-	TRBJ2-5
CAISPEGNQPQHF	TGTGCCATCAGTCCAGAGGGCAATCAGCCCCAGCATTTT	13	TRBV10-3	few	-	TRBJ1-5
CAISGRQGDTIYF	TGTGCCATCAGCGGGAGACAGGGTGACACCATATATTTT	13	TRBV10-3	-	TRBD1	TRBJ1-3
CASSEEASYGYTF	TGTGCCAGCAGTGAAGAAGCTTCCTATGGCTACACCTTC	13	TRBV6-1	-	-	TRBJ1-2
CASSPLGRGGSYNEQFF	TGTGCCAGCAGCCCGCTGGGGCGGGGGGGTTCCTACAATGAGCAGTTCTTC	17	TRBV5-6	few	TRBD2	TRBJ2-1
CASSPGGQRRDTQYF	TGTGCCAGCAGCCCGGGGGGCCAGAGGAGGGATACGCAGTATTTT	15	TRBV7-3	-	-	TRBJ2-3
CASSLSGREETQYF	TGTGCCAGCAGCTTAAGCGGGAGAGAAGAGACCCAGTACTTC	14	TRBV7-9	-	TRBD2	TRBJ2-5
CASSSGGEDEKLFF	TGTGCCAGCAGTTCAGGGGGCGAGGATGAAAAACTGTTTTTT	14	TRBV28	-	TRBD1	TRBJ1-4
CASTRGTPSYEQYF	TGTGCCAGTACGAGAGGAACACCATCCTACGAGCAGTACTTC	14	TRBV6-1	once	-	TRBJ2-7
CASSDVRSRGYTF	TGTGCCAGCAGCGACGTACGGTCCCGAGGCTACACCTTC	13	TRBV28	-	-	TRBJ1-2
CASSQTGGGYEQYF	TGTGCCAGCAGCCAAACAGGGGGCGGCTACGAGCAGTACTTC	14	TRBV11-3	-	TRBD1	TRBJ2-7
CASSFAAGALAEAFF	TGTGCCAGCAGCTTCGCGGCCGGGGCATTGGCTGAAGCTTTCTTT	15	TRBV7-6	-	-	TRBJ1-1
CASSLDKAYEQYF	TGCGCCAGCAGCTTGGACAAAGCCTACGAGCAGTACTTC	13	TRBV5-1	-	-	TRBJ2-7
CASSPNSASGPQHF	TGTGCCAGCTCACCCAACAGTGCCTCGGGGCCCCAGCATTTT	14	TRBV18	-	-	TRBJ1-5
CAMGDMPNYGYTF	TGTGCCATGGGGGACATGCCTAACTATGGCTACACCTTC	13	TRBV10-3	-	-	TRBJ1-2
CASSSGNQPQHF	TGTGCCAGCAGTTCAGGAAATCAGCCCCAGCATTTT	12	TRBV6-5	-	-	TRBJ1-5
CASTSRDSLYEQYF	TGTGCCAGCACCTCTCGGGACAGCCTCTACGAGCAGTACTTC	14	TRBV21-1	few	-	TRBJ2-7